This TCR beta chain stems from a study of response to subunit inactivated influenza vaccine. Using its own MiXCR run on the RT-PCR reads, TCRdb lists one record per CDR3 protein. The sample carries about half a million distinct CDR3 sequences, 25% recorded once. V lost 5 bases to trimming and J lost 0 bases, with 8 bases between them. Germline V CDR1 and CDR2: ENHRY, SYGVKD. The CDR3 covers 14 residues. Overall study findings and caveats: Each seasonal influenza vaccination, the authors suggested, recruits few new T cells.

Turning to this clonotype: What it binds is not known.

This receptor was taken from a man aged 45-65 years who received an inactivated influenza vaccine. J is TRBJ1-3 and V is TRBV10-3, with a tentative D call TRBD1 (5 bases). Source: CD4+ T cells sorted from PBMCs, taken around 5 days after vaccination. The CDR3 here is CAISSGSSGNTIYF. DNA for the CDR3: TGTGCCATCAGTTCAGGGAGCTCTGGAAACACCATATATTTT.